This passage covers 14 T cell receptor beta chains from one sample sequenced in a study of tumor-infiltrating lymphocytes in primary liver carcinoma. A primer in the constant region served to generate TCR beta cDNA from 500 ng of total RNA. Sequencing libraries for TCR beta derived from three nested multiplex PCR rounds that used slightly modified ARM-PCR. The first two PCR rounds, around 10 cycles each, used TRBV1-TRBV30 forward primers and a C-beta reverse primer. One entry per CDR3 protein results from TCRdb running MiXCR on the multiplex PCR reads. The sample contains 70,000 to 75,000 distinct CDR3 sequences, 55% to 75% of which appear only once. Co-extracted RNA and DNA came from roughly 21-30 mg of unsorted bulk tissue. The specimen sequenced was liver tumor tissue from sampling region 4. Indicated subset: tumor region T4, right-lateral pole. These receptors originate from a man aged 35-49 years with primary liver carcinoma and hepatitis B virus infection.

This clonotype was detected a few times. A much larger clone lies a single base off, so this may be a read error. This chain uses TRBV25-1 with TRBJ2-7; D possibly corresponds to TRBD2 (6 bases). CDR3 length equals 15 residues. Germline CDR1 reads MGHDK; CDR2 reads SYGVNS. The DNA of the CDR3 is TGTGTCAGCACTGACGCCCGTGGAGGGAGGAACGAGCAGTACTTC. Translating gives CVSTDARGGRNEQYF.

A few counts support this clonotype. The junction departs from the called germline gene at one end, perhaps through a read error. This rearrangement joins TRBV5-8 to TRBJ2-1; D is possibly TRBD2 (5 bases). Germline V gives CDR1 SGHTS, CDR2 YDEGEE. CDR3 length: 16 amino acids. The CDR3 sequence: CAGSLGLFGAYNEQFF. The DNA for the CDR3 is TGCGCCGGCAGCCTCGGACTCTTTGGGGCCTACAATGAGCAGTTCTTC.

A remark on this clonotype: Compared with germline, one end of the junction differs, possibly owing to a read error. The V and J genes are TRBV11-2 and TRBJ2-1; TRBD1 or TRBD2 may be the D gene (5 bases each). This CDR3 comprises 22 residues. Germline V gene lookup returns CDR1 SGHAT and CDR2 FQNNGV. Here the CDR3 DNA reads TGTACCAGCGGCCTCTCCTACCGGGGTCCCGTGAAACAGGTTCGCTCCTACGATGAGCAGTTCTTC. It encodes CTSGLSYRGPVKQVRSYDEQFF. Drawing the rest from reference TRBV11-2 and TRBJ2-1, the complete variable domain is EAGVAQSPRYKIIEKRQSVAFWCNPISGHATLYWYQQILGQGPKLLIQFQNNGVVDDSQLPKDRFSAERLKGVDSTLKIQPAKLEDSAVYLCTSGLSYRGPVKQVRSYDEQFFGPGTRLTVL.

Worth noting for this clonotype: A read error may produce the germline difference seen at one junction end. This chain links TRBV5-6 with TRBJ2-1; a weak D match, TRBD2 (6 bases). The CDR3 has 16 amino acids. Germline values: CDR1 SGHDT, CDR2 YYEEEE. As DNA, the CDR3 is TGTGTCAGCAGCTTGGAGGGCGGAAGCTCCCACAATGAGCAGTTCTTC. Translating gives CVSSLEGGSSHNEQFF.

This chain joins TRBV7-9 and TRBJ2-1, with 9 bases aligning to TRBD1. V was pared by 7 bases and J by 9 bases, with 10 bases of the junction left unmatched. The CDR3 has 14 amino acids. Germline V gene data show CDR1 as SEHNR and CDR2 as FQNEAQ (reference sequence). CDR3 protein: CASIDRGGNGEQFF. In DNA, the CDR3 is TGTGCCAGCATTGACAGGGGGGGTAACGGTGAGCAGTTCTTC.

Details on this clonotype: A junction boundary mismatches the germline segment, possibly from a read error. The chain joins TRBV4-1 to TRBJ2-7, with D hard to call. Germline loops: CDR1 MGHRA, CDR2 YSYEKL. The CDR3 consists of 13 residues. CDR3 bases: TGCGCCGGCAGCCAAGATGTAGCTGAGGAGCAGTACTTC. Protein product: CAGSQDVAEEQYF.

This clonotype has a handful of counts. The chain couples TRBV2 to TRBJ1-5, with a possible D match to TRBD1 (6 bases). There are 16 residues in the CDR3. CDR1 and CDR2 (germline): SNHLY, FYNNEI. Trimming left V 3 bases short and J 2 bases short, with 14 bases between. CDR3 coding DNA: TGTGCCAGCAGTGAGACGGGGGGCGGTGGCAATCAGCCCCAGCATTTT. As protein: CASSETGGGGNQPQHF.

Comment on this clonotype: A read error may be the cause here, since a much bigger clone is one base away. J is TRBJ2-7 and V is TRBV7-2, with D hard to call. CDR1 is SGHTA, CDR2 FQGNSA, per germline. V lost 4 bases, J lost 2 bases, and 15 bases lay in between. This CDR3 contains 15 residues. The CDR3 DNA reads as TGTGCCAGCAGCTCCTTTATCGGTTTTGCCTACGAGCAGTACTTC. Amino acids: CASSSFIGFAYEQYF.

V is TRBV11-2 and J is TRBJ2-5, with TRBD2 matching 10 bases. There are 22 residues in the CDR3. V shed 1 base, J shed 5 bases, and the junction held 25 bases outside the gene matches. From germline, CDR1 is SGHAT and CDR2 FQNNGV. CDR3 loop: CASSLGSSSGSSKPRAWETQYF. CDR3 coding DNA: TGTGCCAGCAGCTTAGGGTCTTCTAGCGGGAGTTCCAAACCAAGGGCTTGGGAGACCCAGTACTTC. Drawing the rest from reference TRBV11-2 and TRBJ2-5, the complete variable domain is EAGVAQSPRYKIIEKRQSVAFWCNPISGHATLYWYQQILGQGPKLLIQFQNNGVVDDSQLPKDRFSAERLKGVDSTLKIQPAKLEDSAVYLCASSLGSSSGSSKPRAWETQYFGPGTRLLVL.

Worth noting for this clonotype: Likely a read error: the CDR3 ends without its conserved phenylalanine or tryptophan. The chain joins TRBV11-3 to TRBJ1-1; no clear D. Germline lookup yields CDR1 SGHNT and CDR2 YENEEA. CDR3 length: 13 amino acids. The CDR3 protein is CASSLFSSTEAFL. CDR3 nucleotide sequence: TGTGCAAGCAGCTTATTTTCTAGCACTGAAGCTTTCTTA.

The chain employs TRBV28 and TRBJ1-1; TRBD1 might be the D (6 bases). The germline CDR1 and CDR2 sequences are MDHEN and SYDVKM. This CDR3 contains 16 residues. Trimming pared 7 bases from V and 5 bases from J, leaving 23 bases between. The CDR3 DNA reads as TGTGCCAGCATCCTTGCCTTTATGGGGGCAGGGACTGAAGCTTTCTTT. This translates into CASILAFMGAGTEAFF.

The chain carries TRBV6-1 and TRBJ2-5; TRBD2 is a possible D gene (6 bases). V lost 3 bases to trimming and J lost 5 bases, with 22 bases between them. This CDR3 region has 17 residues. Germline values: CDR1 MNHNS, CDR2 SASEGT. This CDR3 is CASSDLWISGSGETQYF. CDR3 DNA: TGTGCCAGCAGTGACCTTTGGATTAGCGGTTCTGGTGAGACCCAGTACTTC.

On this clonotype itself: A junction boundary mismatches the germline segment, possibly from a read error. The chain joins TRBV12-3 or TRBV12-4 to TRBJ2-5; D not certain. This CDR3 has 12 residues. The DNA for the CDR3 is TGTGCCAGTAGTTACGACCAAGTGACCCAGTACTTC. As protein: CASSYDQVTQYF.

About this clonotype itself: Given a much more abundant clone one base away, this may be a read error. The V gene is TRBV7-9, the J gene TRBJ2-2; TRBD2 might be the D (5 bases). CDR1 and CDR2 from the germline V gene are SEHNR and FQNEAQ (reference sequence). The CDR3 has 13 amino acids. The CDR3 spells CASSRLNTGEPFF. The CDR3 nucleotides are TGTGCCAGCAGCCGGCTGAACACCGGGGAGCCGTTTTTT.